Each of the 20 T cell receptor beta chains below was sequenced from the same sample in a study of blood T cell repertoires in COVID-19. Produced via immunoSEQ multiplex PCR; TCRdb's table is partial and in-frame only. The data show roughly 210,000 clones, with 80% to 85% seen just once and roughly a tenth held by the top ten. The sequenced material came from peripheral blood. The receptors shown here come from a woman aged 80 or over with COVID-19, enrolled during active disease.

V is TRBV5-1 and J is TRBJ2-3; 8 positions match TRBD2. The CDR3 spans 16 residues. CDR1 SGHRS and CDR2 YFSETQ come from the germline V gene. Trimming removed 0 bases from V and 2 bases from J; junction bases left unmatched: 5. For the CDR3, the DNA is TGCGCCAGCAGCTTGGCCGGGAGGGGGGCCACAGATACGCAGTATTTT. It is translated as CASSLAGRGATDTQYF.

V and J are TRBV6-5 and TRBJ1-4; 10 bases align to TRBD1. The CDR3 runs to 14 residues. Germline trimming cut 6 bases from V and 7 bases from J; bases unmatched to any gene: 5. Germline lookup yields CDR1 MNHEY and CDR2 SVGAGI. DNA of the CDR3: TGTGCCAGCAGCCGGGACAGGGGTGTTGAAAAACTGTTTTTT. This codes for CASSRDRGVEKLFF.

This clone appeared a few times. V is TRBV3-1 (or the pseudogene TRBV3-2) and J is TRBJ2-2; no clear D gene. The CDR3 length is 15 residues. Per the germline V gene, CDR1 is LGHDT and CDR2 is YNNKEL (reference sequence). Trimming took 2 bases from V and 6 from J, leaving 13 bases between them. CDR3 in amino acids: CASSQYGSLSGELFF. CDR3 DNA: TGTGCCAGCAGCCAATACGGGTCCCTCTCCGGGGAGCTGTTTTTT.

The sample holds one count of this clone. This specimen includes other DNA sequences encoding the same CDR3. This CDR3 is CASSLYRGETQYF. CDR3 in DNA: TGTGCCAGCAGCTTGTATAGGGGAGAGACCCAGTACTTC. This chain uses TRBV5-6 with TRBJ2-5; perhaps TRBD1 as D (5 bases). Germline CDR1 and CDR2: SGHDT and YYEEEE. The CDR3 length is 13 residues. The V end lost 1 base, the J end lost 4 bases, and 8 bases lay between the germline ends.

The chain employs TRBV5-1 and TRBJ2-2; no clear D gene. CDR1 and CDR2 from the germline V gene are SGHRS and YFSETQ. The CDR3 extends over 13 amino acids. Trimming left V 4 bases short and J 6 bases short, with 10 bases between. As DNA, the CDR3 is TGCGCCAGCAGCCTAGAGATTCCCGGGGAGCTGTTTTTT. Amino acids: CASSLEIPGELFF.

The chain combines TRBV19 with TRBJ1-1; D is undetermined. The V and J ends lost 7 bases and 5 bases respectively, with 17 bases between them. The CDR3 length is 14 residues. Looked up from germline, CDR1 is LNHDA and CDR2 is SQIVND (reference sequence). The CDR3 loop reads CASTIGRVATEAFF. The CDR3 DNA follows: TGTGCCAGTACCATAGGGAGGGTAGCGACTGAAGCTTTCTTT.

This clone was seen a handful of times. The chain carries TRBV5-8 and TRBJ1-1; the match to TRBD1 covers 12 bases. The CDR3 sequence is 17 residues long. V shed 3 bases and J 4 bases; nucleotides not matched to a gene: 10. Germline lookup yields CDR1 SGHTS and CDR2 YDEGEE. The CDR3 region has the DNA TGTGCCAGCAGCTCAGCGGGACAGGGGGCTCTCGGCACTGAAGCTTTCTTT. Protein product: CASSSAGQGALGTEAFF.

The chain carries TRBV6-5 and TRBJ1-1, with 11 bases lining up with TRBD1. This CDR3 is 15 amino acids long. Germline CDR1 is MNHEY and CDR2 is SVGAGI. J lost 6 bases, V lost 5 bases, and 8 bases had no gene match. The CDR3 region has the DNA TGTGCCAGCAGTCCCTCCGGACAGGGGGCGGCTGAAGCTTTCTTT. Translation: CASSPSGQGAAEAFF.

The V gene is TRBV3-1 (or the pseudogene TRBV3-2), the J gene TRBJ1-6; D remains ambiguous. The CDR3 consists of 12 residues. The ends were cut back, 4 bases at V and 5 bases at J, with 3 bases in the middle. The germline gives CDR1 LGHDT, CDR2 YNNKEL (reference sequence). The CDR3 coding sequence is TGTGCCAGCAGCCCGGATAATTCACCCCTCCACTTT. Its protein is CASSPDNSPLHF.

The chain combines TRBV2 with TRBJ1-1; maybe TRBD1 (6 bases). The CDR3 runs to 15 residues. Trimming took off 4 bases at V and 1 base at J, with 13 bases between the two ends. CDR1 SNHLY and CDR2 FYNNEI come from the germline V gene. The CDR3 region is CASSGQARANTEAFF. As DNA, the CDR3 is TGTGCCAGCAGTGGACAGGCCCGGGCGAACACTGAAGCTTTCTTT.

The chain recombines TRBV4-3 with TRBJ1-4, with unresolved D. V shed 1 base and J shed 3 bases, with 6 bases lying between them. Per the germline V gene, CDR1 is LGHNA and CDR2 is YSLEER. The CDR3 sequence is 14 residues long. The CDR3 DNA reads TGCGCCAGCAGCCAAGGGGCAGCTAATGAAAAACTGTTTTTT. Its translation is CASSQGAANEKLFF.

The V call is TRBV30, the J call TRBJ1-1; D not certain. Between the trimmed V and J ends, which lost 3 bases and 5 bases, there was a span of 19 bases. Germline CDR1 is GTSNPN and CDR2 is SVGIG (reference sequence). This CDR3 contains 15 residues. The chain's CDR3 is CAWRGREGKLTEAFF. The CDR3 coding sequence is TGTGCCTGGAGGGGGAGGGAAGGTAAATTGACTGAAGCTTTCTTT.

The chain has TRBV30 and TRBJ1-5; D is ambiguous. The germline V gene has CDR1 GTSNPN and CDR2 SVGIG (reference sequence). The CDR3 loop spans 14 amino acids. V was clipped by 0 bases and J by 4 bases, with 10 bases between them. Written as DNA, the CDR3 is TGTGCCTGGAGTGTAGGAGGGAATAATCAGCCCCAGCATTTT. Its protein product is CAWSVGGNNQPQHF.

The chain recombines TRBV7-2 with TRBJ2-5; TRBD2 agrees at 15 bases. V shed 5 bases, J shed 4 bases, and the junction held 14 bases outside the gene matches. The CDR3 runs to 19 residues. Germline V lookup: CDR1 SGHTA, CDR2 FQGNSA. The CDR3 loop is CASSRGLAGGPVFGETQYF. The CDR3 coding sequence is TGTGCCAGCAGCCGCGGACTAGCGGGGGGGCCGGTTTTTGGAGAGACCCAGTACTTC. The full variable domain, its missing parts supplied by reference TRBV7-2 and TRBJ2-5, is GAGVSQSPSNKVTEKGKDVELRCDPISGHTALYWYRQSLGQGLEFLIYFQGNSAPDKSGLPSDRFSAERTGGSVSTLTIQRTQQEDSAVYLCASSRGLAGGPVFGETQYFGPGTRLLVL.

The count of this clone is one. CDR3 nucleotides: TGTGCCAGCTCGGGGGGCAGCTCCTACAATGAGCAGTTCTTC. This sequence encodes CASSGGSSYNEQFF. This rearrangement joins TRBV27 to TRBJ2-1; possibly TRBD2 for D (7 bases). This CDR3 contains 14 residues. Trimming removed 8 bases from V and 0 bases from J, with 11 bases in between. Germline values: CDR1 MNHEY, CDR2 SMNVEV (reference sequence).

The chain combines TRBV19 with TRBJ1-1, with D unclear. The CDR3 runs to 13 residues. CDR1 LNHDA and CDR2 SQIVND come from the germline V gene (reference sequence). Trimming took 5 bases from V and 5 from J, leaving 12 bases between them. The CDR3: CASSQFSVTEAFF. CDR3 DNA: TGTGCCAGTAGTCAATTTTCGGTTACTGAAGCTTTCTTT.

V and J are TRBV27 and TRBJ1-1, with 11 bases aligning to TRBD1. With 4 bases clipped from V and 4 bases from J, the junction kept 5 bases outside the gene matches. CDR1 and CDR2 (germline): MNHEY, SMNVEV (reference sequence). This CDR3 region has 15 residues. The CDR3 reads CASSSAGTGGTEAFF. In nucleotides, the CDR3 is TGTGCCAGCAGTTCAGCCGGGACAGGGGGCACTGAAGCTTTCTTT.

This clone appeared once. The rearrangement links TRBV7-2 to TRBJ2-1; 8 nucleotides match TRBD2. Germline V gene lookup returns CDR1 SGHTA and CDR2 FQGNSA. The CDR3 totals 14 residues. V was pared by 3 bases and J by 7 bases, with 5 bases of the junction left unmatched. CDR3 loop: CASSFGGAPNEQFF. The CDR3 coding sequence is TGTGCCAGCAGCTTCGGGGGGGCCCCTAATGAGCAGTTCTTC.

The rearrangement uses TRBV19 and TRBJ1-3, with 7 bases fitting TRBD1. The CDR3 runs 14 residues. Germline CDR1 is LNHDA and CDR2 is SQIVND (reference sequence). Trimming removed 7 bases from V and 3 bases from J; junction bases left unmatched: 6. The CDR3, as DNA: TGTGCCAGTATTCCGGGACAGAATGGAAACACCATATATTTT. Protein sequence: CASIPGQNGNTIYF.

The CDR3 sequence: CASSFSRSTDTQYF. DNA for the CDR3: TGCGCCAGCAGCTTTTCTAGGAGCACAGATACGCAGTATTTT. The chain carries TRBV5-1 and TRBJ2-3; D unclear. This CDR3 comprises 14 residues. Germline lookup yields CDR1 SGHRS and CDR2 YFSETQ. Trimming cost V 2 bases and J 0 bases, with 7 bases left between them.